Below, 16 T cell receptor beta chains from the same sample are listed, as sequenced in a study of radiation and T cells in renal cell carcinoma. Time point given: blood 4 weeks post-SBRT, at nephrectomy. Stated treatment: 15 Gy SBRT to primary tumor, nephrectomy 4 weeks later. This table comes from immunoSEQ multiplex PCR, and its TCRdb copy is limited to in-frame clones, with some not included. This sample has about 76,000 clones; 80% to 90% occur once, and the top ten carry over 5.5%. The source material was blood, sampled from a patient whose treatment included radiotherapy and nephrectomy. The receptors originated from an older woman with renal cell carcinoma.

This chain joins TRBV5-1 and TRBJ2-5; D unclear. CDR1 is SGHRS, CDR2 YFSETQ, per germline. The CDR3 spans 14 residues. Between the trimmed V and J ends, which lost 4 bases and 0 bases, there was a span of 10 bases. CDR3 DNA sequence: TGCGCCAGCAGCAAGATTCCGTACCAAGAGACCCAGTACTTC. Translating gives CASSKIPYQETQYF. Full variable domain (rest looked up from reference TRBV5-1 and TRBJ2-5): KAGVTQTPRYLIKTRGQQVTLSCSPISGHRSVSWYQQTPGQGLQFLFEYFSETQRNKGNFPGRFSGRQFSNSRSEMNVSTLELGDSALYLCASSKIPYQETQYFGPGTRLLVL.

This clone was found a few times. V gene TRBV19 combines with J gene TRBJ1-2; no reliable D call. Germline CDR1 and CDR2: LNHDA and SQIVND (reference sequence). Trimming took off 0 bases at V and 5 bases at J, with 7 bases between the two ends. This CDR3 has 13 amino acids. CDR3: CASSIDLRYGYTF. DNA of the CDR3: TGTGCCAGTAGTATAGATCTAAGATATGGCTACACCTTC.

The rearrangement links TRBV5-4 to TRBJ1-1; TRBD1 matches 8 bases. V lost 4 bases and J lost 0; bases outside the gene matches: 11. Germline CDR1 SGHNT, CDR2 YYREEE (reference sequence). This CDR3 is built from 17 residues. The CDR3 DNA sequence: TGTGCCAGCAGCCCCTACCGGACAGGGACGTTGAACACTGAAGCTTTCTTT. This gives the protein CASSPYRTGTLNTEAFF.

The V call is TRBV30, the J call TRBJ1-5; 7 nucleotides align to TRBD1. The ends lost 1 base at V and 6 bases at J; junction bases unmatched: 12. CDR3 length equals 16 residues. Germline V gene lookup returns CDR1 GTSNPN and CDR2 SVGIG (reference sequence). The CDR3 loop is CAWSGRGGGKAQPQHF. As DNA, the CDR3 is TGTGCCTGGAGTGGTCGCGGAGGGGGCAAGGCTCAGCCCCAGCATTTT.

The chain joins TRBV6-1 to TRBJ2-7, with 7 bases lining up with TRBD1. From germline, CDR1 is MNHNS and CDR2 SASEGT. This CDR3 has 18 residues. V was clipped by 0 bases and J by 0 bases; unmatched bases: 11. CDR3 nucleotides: TGTGCCAGCAGTGAAGCAACTCCAGACAGGGCGATCTCCTACGAGCAGTACTTC. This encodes CASSEATPDRAISYEQYF.

Here the CDR3 reads CATKVQGYTEAFF. The CDR3 DNA reads as TGTGCCACAAAAGTACAGGGATACACTGAAGCTTTCTTT. The V call is TRBV10-3, the J call TRBJ1-1; possible D gene TRBD1, 6 bases. Trimming pared 10 bases from V and 3 bases from J, leaving 15 bases between. CDR3 length: 13 amino acids. The germline V gene has CDR1 ENHRY and CDR2 SYGVKD.

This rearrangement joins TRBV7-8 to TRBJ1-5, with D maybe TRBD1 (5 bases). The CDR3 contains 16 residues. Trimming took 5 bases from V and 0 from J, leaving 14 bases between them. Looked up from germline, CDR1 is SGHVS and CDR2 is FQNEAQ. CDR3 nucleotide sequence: TGTGCCAGCAGCCCAATCCAGGGACTTAGCAATCAGCCCCAGCATTTT. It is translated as CASSPIQGLSNQPQHF. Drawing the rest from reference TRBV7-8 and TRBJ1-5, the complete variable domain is GAGVSQSPRYKVAKRGQDVALRCDPISGHVSLFWYQQALGQGPEFLTYFQNEAQLDKSGLPSDRFFAERPEGSVSTLKIQRTQQEDSAVYLCASSPIQGLSNQPQHFGDGTRLSIL.

CDR3 protein: CASSLVLGTGVMGTQYF. The CDR3 coding sequence is TGCGCCAGCAGCCTCGTGCTGGGGACAGGGGTGATGGGTACGCAGTATTTT. The chain joins TRBV5-1 to TRBJ2-3, with 10 nucleotides matching TRBD1. Looked up from germline, CDR1 is SGHRS and CDR2 is YFSETQ. V gave up 4 bases and J gave up 8 bases; unmatched junction bases: 16. The CDR3 extends over 17 amino acids.

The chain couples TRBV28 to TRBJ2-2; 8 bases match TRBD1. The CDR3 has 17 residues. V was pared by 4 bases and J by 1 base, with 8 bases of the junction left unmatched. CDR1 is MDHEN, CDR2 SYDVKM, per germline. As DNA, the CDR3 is TGTGCCAGCAGTTCCTCAGGACAGGGCAAGAACACCGGGGAGCTGTTTTTT. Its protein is CASSSSGQGKNTGELFF.

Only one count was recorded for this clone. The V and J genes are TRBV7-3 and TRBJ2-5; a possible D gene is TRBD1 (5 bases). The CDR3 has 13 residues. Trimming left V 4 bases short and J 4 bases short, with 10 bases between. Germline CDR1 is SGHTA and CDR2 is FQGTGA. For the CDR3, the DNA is TGTGCCAGCAGCTCGACAGCACTAGAGACCCAGTACTTC. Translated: CASSSTALETQYF.

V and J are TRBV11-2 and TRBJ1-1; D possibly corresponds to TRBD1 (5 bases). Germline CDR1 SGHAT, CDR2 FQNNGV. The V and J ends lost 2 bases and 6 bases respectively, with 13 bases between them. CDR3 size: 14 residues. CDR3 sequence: CASSLRGAPSEAFF. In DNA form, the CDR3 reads TGTGCCAGCAGCTTAAGGGGTGCGCCCTCTGAAGCTTTCTTT.

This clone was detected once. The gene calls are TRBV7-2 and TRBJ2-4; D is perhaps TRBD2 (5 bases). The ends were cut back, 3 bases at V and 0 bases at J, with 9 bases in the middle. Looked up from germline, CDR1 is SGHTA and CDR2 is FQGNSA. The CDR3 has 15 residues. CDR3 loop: CASSFPGLAKNIQYF. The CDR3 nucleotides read TGTGCCAGCAGCTTTCCGGGGTTAGCCAAAAACATTCAGTACTTC.

This chain's CDR3 is CSVIQAGGPVDTQYF. The CDR3 coding sequence is TGCAGCGTAATCCAAGCGGGGGGGCCCGTAGATACGCAGTATTTT. This chain links TRBV29-1 with TRBJ2-3, with 10 nucleotides matching TRBD2. CDR1 and CDR2 (germline): SQVTM, ANQGSEA. CDR3 size: 15 residues. The trim removed 6 bases at V and 5 bases at J, leaving 11 bases unmatched.

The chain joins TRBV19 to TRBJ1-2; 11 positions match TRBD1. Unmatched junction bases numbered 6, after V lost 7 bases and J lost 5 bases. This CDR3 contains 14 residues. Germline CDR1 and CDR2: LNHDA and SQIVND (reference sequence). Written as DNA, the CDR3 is TGTGCCAGTAAGGGACAGGGGGTGAAATATGGCTACACCTTC. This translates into CASKGQGVKYGYTF.

Here the CDR3 reads CASSLESNYGYTF. DNA of the CDR3: TGCGCCAGCAGCTTGGAGTCTAACTATGGCTACACCTTC. The rearrangement links TRBV5-1 to TRBJ1-2, with unresolved D. The length of the CDR3 is 13 residues. The germline V gene has CDR1 SGHRS and CDR2 YFSETQ. The ends were cut back, 0 bases at V and 0 bases at J, with 3 bases in the middle.

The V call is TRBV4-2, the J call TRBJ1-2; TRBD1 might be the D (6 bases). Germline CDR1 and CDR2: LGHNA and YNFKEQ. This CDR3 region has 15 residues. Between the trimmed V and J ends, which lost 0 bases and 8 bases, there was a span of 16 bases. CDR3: CASSQEPGDNRGYTF. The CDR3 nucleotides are TGTGCCAGCAGCCAAGAACCAGGGGATAATCGGGGCTACACCTTC.